The source of this TCR beta chain is a study of T cell repertoires in cytomegalovirus infection. Study in general: HLA-C-restricted CMV epitopes, recently identified, and well-studied HLA-B-restricted ones were used by the study. Matching HLA type and CMV infection were both indicated by public TCR beta signatures. Study-wide findings and caveats: Dominant in the ex vivo response were TCR beta clonotypes restricted by HLA-C and specific for CMV.

TCRdb reprocessed the reads with MiXCR, giving one entry per CDR3 protein. The data contain about 920,000 distinct CDR3 sequences, more than 25% of them singletons. This clonotype has more than one count but fewer than ten. No antigen is known for it. Trimming shortened V by 8 bases and J by 1 base, and 14 bases separated the two germline ends. Germline V CDR1 and CDR2: MNHEY, SMNVEV (reference sequence). This CDR3 is 14 amino acids long. This receptor was identified in a human donor in good health (CMV status not recorded). Some clones in this sample may be carry-over from other donors' samples. The chain links TRBV27 to TRBJ1-2; D is possibly TRBD1 (5 bases). This material consisted of cultured CD8+ T cells from PBMCs, taken from culture after CMV antigen stimulation. CDR3 region: CASGGNLINYGYTF. The CDR3 coding sequence is TGTGCCAGCGGGGGGAACCTCATTAACTATGGCTACACCTTC.